This T cell receptor beta chain was profiled in a study of shared clonotypes between healthy human individuals. With regard to this clone: Its antigen is unknown.

Study-wide results and limits: Among donors, clonotype sharing was expected to be affected by sequencing depth.

This CDR3 is built from 13 residues. Germline CDR1 MGHDK, CDR2 SYGVNS. HIV-negative, healthy adults without recent acute infections or vaccinations were the donors. CD8 memory cells included CD45RO+ cells plus CCR7-negative CD45RA+ TemRA cells. Here immunoSEQ multiplex PCR was the method, and the copy in TCRdb shows in-frame clones only, minus some. Here the sample spans 110,000 or so clones, about 62% being singletons. Sequenced material: memory CD8+ T cells sorted from blood. Noted subset: CD45RO+ cells pooled with CCR7-negative TemRA cells. The chain joins TRBV25-1 to TRBJ2-5, with D perhaps TRBD1 (6 bases). The end of the DNA fits TRBJ2-7 better, so the J call may be wrong. This clonotype was obtained from a woman in her twenties or thirties in good health. The CDR3: CASAAGRGYEQYF. The CDR3 region has the DNA TGTGCCAGCGCCGCGGGCAGGGGATACGAGCAGTACTTC.